The 20 T cell receptor beta chains below all came from one sample that was sequenced in a study of T-cell reconstitution after alpha-beta-depleted transplantation in children. A library of TCRbeta sequences, prepared with unique molecular identifiers, was generated. TCRdb used MiXCR to reprocess the PCR reads, holding one entry per CDR3 protein. The sample consists of almost 400,000 distinct CDR3 sequences, around 21% of them appearing once. The sample in question was PBMCs from the stem cell graft donor, obtained from the stem cell graft. These receptors all stem from a human donor who donated a stem cell graft to a child with acute myeloid leukemia.

The sample holds a few counts of this clonotype. V usage is TRBV28 and J usage is TRBJ2-7, with 11 nucleotides matching TRBD2. CDR1 MDHEN and CDR2 SYDVKM come from the germline V gene. The CDR3 is 15 amino acids. V gave up 7 bases and J gave up 1 base; unmatched junction bases: 6. CDR3 residues: CASTASGRQSYEQYF. The CDR3, as DNA: TGTGCCAGCACGGCTAGCGGGAGGCAATCCTACGAGCAGTACTTC. The full variable domain, rest sourced from reference TRBV28 and TRBJ2-7, is DVKVTQSSRYLVKRTGEKVFLECVQDMDHENMFWYRQDPGLGLRLIYFSYDVKMKEKGDIPEGYSVSREKKERFSLILESASTNQTSMYLCASTASGRQSYEQYFGPGTRLTVT.

This chain links TRBV5-1 with TRBJ2-5; D is unclear. The CDR3 has 14 residues. Trimming cost V 3 bases and J 5 bases, with 14 bases left between them. The germline V gene encodes CDR1 SGHRS and CDR2 YFSETQ. CDR3 loop: CASSSARVWETQYF. As DNA, the CDR3 is TGCGCCAGCAGCTCGGCTCGGGTGTGGGAGACCCAGTACTTC.

This clonotype has only a few counts. The V call is TRBV11-2, the J call TRBJ2-3; D possibly matches TRBD1 or TRBD2 (5 bases each). Trimming left V 0 bases short and J 2 bases short, with 12 bases between. Looked up from germline, CDR1 is SGHAT and CDR2 is FQNNGV. This CDR3 contains 16 residues. As DNA, the CDR3 is TGTGCCAGCAGCTTAGATTGGGGACCACCCACAGATACGCAGTATTTT. As protein: CASSLDWGPPTDTQYF.

The chain has TRBV5-1 and TRBJ2-2; 13 bases are a match to TRBD2. Germline V CDR1 and CDR2: SGHRS, YFSETQ. Trimming removed 4 bases from V and 5 bases from J; junction bases left unmatched: 2. The CDR3 has 15 amino acids. DNA for the CDR3: TGCGCCAGCAGCCCGGGACTAGCGGGAACCGGGGAGCTGTTTTTT. This translates into CASSPGLAGTGELFF.

The table lists this clonotype with a few counts. The CDR3 DNA is TGCAGCGTTGAGGACATGACGTTCAACACCGGGGAGCTGTTTTTT. Translating gives CSVEDMTFNTGELFF. The gene calls are TRBV29-1 and TRBJ2-2; TRBD1 is a possible D gene (5 bases). In germline, CDR1 is SQVTM, CDR2 ANQGSEA. The CDR3 covers 15 residues. V dropped 3 bases and J dropped 2 bases, with 13 bases sitting between them.

This clonotype was seen a handful of times. The CDR3 nucleotides are TGTGCCAGCACGGAGAGGGAAATGAACACTGAAGCTTTCTTT. This encodes CASTEREMNTEAFF. The rearrangement links TRBV12-3 or TRBV12-4 to TRBJ1-1; D call uncertain. The V gene lost 7 bases and the J gene lost 0 bases, with 12 bases spanning the gap. This CDR3 has 14 residues.

This clonotype was detected many times. The CDR3 DNA reads as TGCAGTGCTAGTAGAATCACTAGTTGGCAAGAGACCCAGTACTTC. Its translation is CSASRITSWQETQYF. The V call is TRBV20-1, the J call TRBJ2-5, with TRBD2 as a possible D gene (5 bases). Germline lookup yields CDR1 DFQATT and CDR2 SNEGSKA (reference sequence). CDR3 length: 15 amino acids. The ends were cut back, 3 bases at V and 2 bases at J, with 16 bases in the middle.

J is TRBJ2-3 and V is TRBV4-1, with 10 positions matching TRBD2. This CDR3 has 17 residues. Germline CDR1 MGHRA, CDR2 YSYEKL. Losses at the gene ends were 1 base for V and 2 bases for J; bases not matched to a gene: 6. The CDR3 sequence is CASSQVIAGGDTDTQYF. The CDR3 DNA sequence: TGCGCCAGCAGCCAAGTTATAGCGGGAGGAGACACAGATACGCAGTATTTT.

The rearrangement uses TRBV29-1 and TRBJ1-1; D gene unclear. Per germline, CDR1 SQVTM and CDR2 ANQGSEA. The CDR3 totals 10 residues. Trimming shortened V by 5 bases and J by 7 bases, and 8 bases separated the two germline ends. CDR3 in DNA: TGCAGCGTTACGATGGGTGAAGCTTTCTTT. Translated, it gives CSVTMGEAFF.

This clonotype came up a few times. CDR3: CAQQCNSNQPQHF. The DNA of the CDR3 is TGTGCCCAGCAGTGCAATAGCAATCAGCCCCAGCATTTT. V and J are TRBV25-1 and TRBJ1-5; D unclear. Germline lookup yields CDR1 MGHDK and CDR2 SYGVNS. CDR3 length: 13 amino acids. Trimming shortened V by 11 bases and J by 0 bases, and 11 bases separated the two germline ends.

This chain connects TRBV3-1 to TRBJ2-7; D ambiguous. V shed 4 bases and J shed 2 bases, with 15 bases lying between them. This CDR3 has 15 residues. Germline assignment: CDR1 LGHDT and CDR2 YNNKEL (reference sequence). CDR3 sequence reads: CASSPTLTPTYEQYF. The CDR3 bases are TGTGCCAGCAGCCCAACGCTGACACCAACCTACGAGCAGTACTTC.

In this sample, this clonotype turned up a few times. The gene calls are TRBV12-3 or TRBV12-4 and TRBJ1-5; D call uncertain. CDR3 length equals 13 residues. The V and J ends lost 2 bases and 7 bases respectively, with 9 bases between them. The DNA for the CDR3 is TGTGCCAGCAGTTTAAACCCAAGGCAGCCCCAGCATTTT. Protein sequence: CASSLNPRQPQHF.

V usage is TRBV15 and J usage is TRBJ2-3; D may match TRBD1 or TRBD2 (7 bases each). The CDR3 sequence is 16 residues long. CDR1 is LNHNV, CDR2 YYDKDF, per germline (reference sequence). Trimming shortened V by 0 bases and J by 5 bases, and 15 bases separated the two germline ends. The CDR3 is CATSRDRSGGGDTQYF. The CDR3 DNA is TGTGCCACCAGCAGAGATCGTTCAGGGGGGGGAGATACGCAGTATTTT.

This clonotype was observed a handful of times. The chain has TRBV2 and TRBJ1-4, with a tentative D call TRBD1 (5 bases). Germline assignment: CDR1 SNHLY and CDR2 FYNNEI. V was pared by 6 bases and J by 4 bases, with 12 bases between. The CDR3 totals 14 residues. The CDR3 nucleotides read TGTGCCAGCAGGGCCGACAGCCTTAATGAAAAACTGTTTTTT. It yields the protein CASRADSLNEKLFF.

The sample holds a few counts of this clonotype. This chain connects TRBV7-3 to TRBJ2-1; TRBD2 matches at 7 bases. CDR1 SGHTA and CDR2 FQGTGA come from the germline V gene. V dropped 5 bases and J dropped 2; count of bases not matched to a gene: 9. This CDR3 spans 16 amino acids. The CDR3 nucleotides read TGTGCCAGCAGCACAGGTCGGGCGGGAGCCTACAATGAGCAGTTCTTC. It encodes CASSTGRAGAYNEQFF.

This sequence joins TRBV4-1 and TRBJ1-5; the match to TRBD1 covers 7 bases. After removal of 5 bases from V and 2 bases from J, the junction contained 6 bases not matched to a gene. Germline V gene sequence: CDR1 MGHRA, CDR2 YSYEKL. The CDR3 totals 15 residues. In nucleotides, the CDR3 is TGCGCCAGCAGCAGCCGACAGGGCGGCAATCAGCCCCAGCATTTT. Translated: CASSSRQGGNQPQHF.

The genes are TRBV7-2 and TRBJ2-3, with 7 bases lining up with TRBD2. The J segment lost 0 bases and the V segment lost 5 bases, leaving 2 bases of the junction unmatched. The germline V gene encodes CDR1 SGHTA and CDR2 FQGNSA. The CDR3 has 14 residues. CDR3 in amino acids: CASSREVSTDTQYF. Written as DNA, the CDR3 is TGTGCCAGCAGCCGGGAGGTGAGCACAGATACGCAGTATTTT.

This clonotype was counted at least ten times. J is TRBJ1-1 and V is TRBV20-1; weak D call: TRBD1 (5 bases). The length of the CDR3 is 13 residues. CDR1 and CDR2 from the germline V gene are DFQATT and SNEGSKA (reference sequence). V was cut by 3 bases and J by 3 bases, with 11 bases left in between. In DNA form, the CDR3 reads TGCAGTGCTAGTTCAGGAGGGGACACTGAAGCTTTCTTT. Its translation is CSASSGGDTEAFF.

V and J are TRBV28 and TRBJ2-5; the D gene is possibly TRBD2 (5 bases). V was cut by 0 bases and J by 5 bases, with 10 bases left in between. The germline V gene encodes CDR1 MDHEN and CDR2 SYDVKM. There are 14 residues in the CDR3. CDR3 in amino acids: CASSLWRARETQYF. In DNA form, the CDR3 reads TGTGCCAGCAGTTTATGGCGGGCGAGGGAGACCCAGTACTTC.

The gene calls are TRBV6-5 and TRBJ1-1, with D unclear. The CDR3 is 15 amino acids. From germline, CDR1 is MNHEY and CDR2 SVGAGI. Between the trimmed V and J ends, which lost 2 bases and 1 base, there was a span of 11 bases. The CDR3 nucleotides are TGTGCCAGCAGTTACGTACCAGGTGGGAACACTGAAGCTTTCTTT. This gives the protein CASSYVPGGNTEAFF.